Listed below are T cell receptor beta chains from one sample, sequenced in a study of T cell responses to AZD1222 COVID-19 vaccine. The method was immunoSEQ multiplex PCR; TCRdb's version includes in-frame clones alone and lacks a portion of them. The sample includes 90,000 to 100,000 clones, 88% of them seen just once. This material consisted of peripheral blood, taken 28 days after the second AZD1222 dose. These TCRs come from an adult who received the AZD1222 COVID-19 vaccine. The CDR3 runs from the conserved cysteine through the conserved F or W. Each record gives: J gene, clone size, D gene, V gene, CDR3 protein, CDR3 DNA. D genes are given only for firm matches. Only part of the rows carry a size: once, few, many, or a class if the clone is expanded.

TRBJ2-7 | once | NA | TRBV4-2 | CASSQAGAATNQAYEQYF | TGTGCCAGCAGCCAAGCCGGAGCGGCAACAAATCAAGCCTACGAGCAGTACTTC
TRBJ2-1 | once | TRBD1 | TRBV7-2 | CASSLRDRSYNEQFF | TGTGCCAGCAGCCTCCGGGACAGGTCTTACAATGAGCAGTTCTTC
TRBJ1-5 | NA | TRBD1 | TRBV4-1 | CASSQTGGDQPQHF | TGCGCCAGCAGCCAAACAGGGGGGGATCAGCCCCAGCATTTT
TRBJ1-2 | NA | NA | TRBV27 | CASSFSGNYGYTF | TGTGCCAGCAGTTTTTCAGGGAACTATGGCTACACCTTC
TRBJ1-5 | NA | TRBD1 | TRBV19 | CASSTMTGSRQPQHF | TGTGCCAGTAGTACAATGACAGGGTCAAGGCAGCCCCAGCATTTT
TRBJ1-6 | NA | NA | TRBV6-5 | CASRIRGEPLHF | TGTGCCAGCAGGATCCGGGGTGAACCCCTCCACTTT
TRBJ2-2 | NA | TRBD1 | TRBV27 | CASSTTGLATGELFF | TGTGCCAGCAGTACGACAGGGCTCGCCACCGGGGAGCTGTTTTTT
TRBJ1-1 | NA | NA | TRBV27 | CASSLGYEAFF | TGTGCCAGCAGTTTAGGTTATGAAGCTTTCTTT
TRBJ2-7 | NA | NA | TRBV6-1 | CASSRGYEQYF | TGTGCCAGCAGCAGAGGCTACGAGCAGTACTTC
TRBJ2-2 | many | NA | TRBV5-6 | CASSLAANTGELFF | TGTGCCAGCAGCTTGGCGGCGAACACCGGGGAGCTGTTTTTT
TRBJ2-7 | NA | TRBD1 | TRBV4-1 | CASSQGDRSKHEQYF | TGCGCCAGCAGCCAAGGGGACAGGTCAAAGCACGAGCAGTACTTC
TRBJ1-5 | NA | NA | TRBV4-2 | CASSQDSLSNQPQHF | TGTGCCAGCAGCCAAGATTCCCTGAGCAATCAGCCCCAGCATTTT
TRBJ2-7 | NA | TRBD2 | TRBV6-5 | CASSYEISPGGEQYF | TGTGCCAGCAGTTACGAGATCAGTCCGGGAGGGGAGCAGTACTTC
TRBJ1-2 | NA | NA | TRBV20-1 | CSAGINYGYTF | TGCAGTGCTGGGATTAACTATGGCTACACCTTC
TRBJ1-2 | NA | NA | TRBV2 | CASSDSGAGGYTF | TGTGCCAGCAGTGATTCGGGGGCAGGTGGCTACACCTTC
TRBJ2-3 | NA | TRBD2 | TRBV12-5 | CASGTGLAGGTDTQYF | TGTGCTAGTGGCACGGGACTAGCGGGAGGCACAGATACGCAGTATTTT
TRBJ2-5 | NA | NA | TRBV29-1 | CSLGQTRQETQYF | TGCAGCCTCGGACAGACGCGCCAAGAGACCCAGTACTTC
TRBJ1-1 | NA | NA | TRBV19 | CASSIGRQRSEAFF | TGTGCCAGTAGTATCGGACGGCAGAGGTCTGAAGCTTTCTTT
TRBJ2-7 | once | NA | TRBV28 | CASIAAGGVGEQYF | TGTGCCAGCATAGCGGCCGGAGGGGTTGGGGAGCAGTACTTC
TRBJ2-1 | NA | NA | TRBV7-9 | CASRRGSYNEQFF | TGTGCCAGCAGGAGGGGTTCCTACAATGAGCAGTTCTTC
TRBJ2-5 | NA | NA | TRBV28 | CASSFWTEETQYF | TGTGCCAGCAGTTTCTGGACAGAAGAGACCCAGTACTTC
TRBJ2-1 | NA | TRBD2 | TRBV25-1 | CASSGGLAGTYNEQFF | TGTGCCAGCAGTGGGGGACTAGCGGGGACCTACAATGAGCAGTTCTTC
TRBJ1-1 | once | NA | TRBV5-5 | CASTLIWENTEAFF | TGTGCCAGCACCCTAATCTGGGAGAACACTGAAGCTTTCTTT
TRBJ2-1 | NA | TRBD2 | TRBV4-2 | CASSQGAAGESYNEQFF | TGTGCCAGCAGCCAAGGGGCAGCGGGAGAGAGTTACAATGAGCAGTTCTTC
TRBJ2-7 | NA | TRBD2 | TRBV19 | CASSIRLARSYEQYF | TGTGCCAGTAGTATCCGACTAGCCAGGTCCTACGAGCAGTACTTC
TRBJ1-6 | NA | NA | TRBV30 | CAWSVGGAGNSPLHF | TGTGCCTGGAGTGTAGGGGGGGCTGGTAATTCACCCCTCCACTTT
TRBJ2-1 | NA | TRBD2 | TRBV30 | CAWNTGTSGRATEQFF | TGTGCCTGGAACACCGGGACTAGCGGGAGGGCCACTGAGCAGTTCTTC
TRBJ2-3 | once | TRBD2 | TRBV7-6 | CASSQGLAGEPDTQYF | TGTGCCAGCAGCCAGGGACTAGCGGGAGAACCAGATACGCAGTATTTT
TRBJ2-3 | once | NA | TRBV11-1 | CASRPSSLQGGSQYF | TGTGCCAGCAGACCCAGTTCCCTACAGGGGGGGTCGCAGTATTTT
TRBJ1-2 | NA | NA | TRBV28 | CASLSAGGFYGYTF | TGTGCCAGCCTTAGCGCGGGGGGATTCTATGGCTACACCTTC
TRBJ2-5 | NA | TRBD2 | TRBV18 | CASSLGTSGVPVETQYF | TGTGCCAGCTCACTCGGGACTAGCGGGGTCCCCGTGGAGACCCAGTACTTC
TRBJ2-5 | NA | NA | TRBV29-1 | CSVDYRGRETQYF | TGCAGCGTGGACTACAGGGGCCGGGAGACCCAGTACTTC
TRBJ1-5 | NA | NA | TRBV4-2 | CASSQDQVGNQPQHF | TGTGCCAGCAGCCAAGATCAGGTGGGCAATCAGCCCCAGCATTTT
TRBJ1-2 | NA | NA | TRBV21-1 | CASSKEGTGSGYTF | TGTGCCAGCAGCAAAGAAGGGACAGGGAGTGGCTACACCTTC
TRBJ1-1 | NA | NA | TRBV10-3 | CAISERVMESNTEAFF | TGTGCCATCAGTGAAAGGGTTATGGAGTCGAACACTGAAGCTTTCTTT
TRBJ1-4 | NA | TRBD1 | TRBV5-4 | CASSSPGGLGTNEKLFF | TGTGCCAGCAGCTCCCCAGGGGGGCTAGGCACTAATGAAAAACTGTTTTTT
TRBJ1-3 | NA | NA | TRBV4-2 | CASSPGQQVSGNTIYF | TGTGCCAGCAGCCCCGGTCAGCAGGTCTCTGGAAACACCATATATTTT
TRBJ1-1 | NA | NA | TRBV19 | CASSIRGITEAFF | TGTGCCAGTAGTATAAGGGGGATCACTGAAGCTTTCTTT
TRBJ2-7 | NA | NA | TRBV7-2 | CASSLGLVREQYF | TGTGCCAGCAGCTTAGGACTAGTTCGGGAGCAGTACTTC
TRBJ1-2 | NA | TRBD1 | TRBV5-5 | CASSSGQGYDYGYTF | TGTGCCAGCAGCTCGGGACAGGGGTACGACTATGGCTACACCTTC
TRBJ2-7 | NA | NA | TRBV28 | CASELGEQYF | TGTGCCAGCGAACTGGGAGAGCAGTACTTC
TRBJ2-1 | NA | TRBD2 | TRBV7-9 | CASSSLSGRAWYEQFF | TGTGCCAGCAGCTCCCTGAGCGGGAGGGCCTGGTATGAGCAGTTCTTC
TRBJ2-7 | NA | TRBD1 | TRBV28 | CASSLNRGSDEQYF | TGTGCCAGCAGTTTGAACAGGGGGTCGGACGAGCAGTACTTC
TRBJ1-2 | once | TRBD1 | TRBV28 | CASSPLRGLANYGYTF | TGTGCCAGCAGTCCCCTAAGGGGGCTAGCTAACTATGGCTACACCTTC
TRBJ2-7 | NA | TRBD1 | TRBV7-6 | CASSLVRGSSYEQYF | TGTGCCAGCAGCTTAGTCAGGGGGAGCTCCTACGAGCAGTACTTC
TRBJ2-3 | NA | NA | TRBV7-2 | CASSLPGSTDTQYF | TGTGCCAGCAGCTTACCTGGAAGCACAGATACGCAGTATTTT
TRBJ1-4 | NA | NA | TRBV7-8 | CASSLFVGAQRGKLFF | TGTGCCAGCAGCTTATTTGTCGGGGCCCAGCGGGGAAAACTGTTTTTT
TRBJ1-6 | NA | NA | TRBV6-5 | CASSDRAYSPLHF | TGTGCCAGCTCGGACAGAGCTTATTCACCCCTCCACTTT
TRBJ2-3 | NA | NA | TRBV18 | CASSLIQRAEDTQYF | TGTGCCAGCTCACTTATTCAACGGGCTGAAGATACGCAGTATTTT
TRBJ1-5 | NA | NA | TRBV24-1 | CATDPWGDNQPQHF | TGTGCCACCGATCCTTGGGGGGACAATCAGCCCCAGCATTTT